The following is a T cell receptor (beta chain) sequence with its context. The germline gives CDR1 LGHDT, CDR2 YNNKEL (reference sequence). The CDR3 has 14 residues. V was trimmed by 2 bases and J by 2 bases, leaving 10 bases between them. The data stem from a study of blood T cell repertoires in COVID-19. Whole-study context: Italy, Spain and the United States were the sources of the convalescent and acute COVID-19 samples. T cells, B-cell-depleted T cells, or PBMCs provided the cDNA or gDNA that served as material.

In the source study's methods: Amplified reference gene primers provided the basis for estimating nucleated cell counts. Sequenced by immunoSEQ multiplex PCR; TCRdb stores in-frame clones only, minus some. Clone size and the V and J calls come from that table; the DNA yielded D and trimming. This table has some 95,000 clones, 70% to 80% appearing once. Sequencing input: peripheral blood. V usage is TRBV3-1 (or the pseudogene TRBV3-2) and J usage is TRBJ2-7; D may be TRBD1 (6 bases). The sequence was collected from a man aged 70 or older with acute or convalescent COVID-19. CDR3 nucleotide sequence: TGTGCCAGCAGCCAATATGACAGGCCCTACGAGCAGTACTTC. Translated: CASSQYDRPYEQYF.